This T cell receptor beta chain was profiled in a study of cytomegalovirus exposure and HLA in healthy donors. Study summary: In a later analysis, the approximately 110 validation repertoires were reported to have used the same platform as the 600 to 800 first-cohort repertoires.

Germline lookup yields CDR1 SGDLS and CDR2 YYNGEE. Trimming took 6 bases from V and 7 from J; bases not matched to a gene: 10. This CDR3 has 15 residues. Points on this clone: Its antigen remains unknown.

Among the 120 or so subjects of the validation cohort, separate from the roughly 730-subject first cohort, were the donors. Produced via immunoSEQ multiplex PCR; TCRdb's table is partial and in-frame only. The sample has roughly 260,000 clones; about 87% are singletons. Study-wide findings and caveats: The classifier was said to identify cytomegalovirus status with high specificity and sensitivity. Associated with cytomegalovirus, according to the listing, were 164 TCR beta chains.

The sequenced sample was PBMCs. This TCR was sampled from a man aged 18 to 30 in good health and CMV-seronegative. This sequence joins TRBV9 and TRBJ1-6; 7 bases align to TRBD1. The CDR3 bases are TGTGCCAGCACCCCCAGGGGGGTGGGGAATTCACCCCTCCACTTT. Its translation: CASTPRGVGNSPLHF.